One T cell receptor beta chain is described in this entry. This table comes from immunoSEQ multiplex PCR, and its TCRdb copy is limited to in-frame clones, with some not included. This table holds 70,000 to 95,000 clones, less than 95% found once. These data originate in a study of OX40 agonist ivuxolimab in advanced cancers. The CDR3 consists of 14 residues. Trimming stripped 5 bases from V and 0 bases from J, with 10 bases between. In germline, CDR1 is PRHDT, CDR2 FYEKMQ (reference sequence). The material sequenced was CD4+ or CD8+ T cells sorted from blood, taken in a trial of the OX40 agonist ivuxolimab. The TCR comes from an adult with an advanced solid tumor such as melanoma, head and neck, liver or kidney cancer. This chain joins TRBV13 and TRBJ1-1, with TRBD1 as a possible D gene (5 bases). CDR3 loop: CASSPRQLNTEAFF. Here the CDR3 DNA reads TGTGCCAGCAGCCCCCGACAGTTGAACACTGAAGCTTTCTTT.